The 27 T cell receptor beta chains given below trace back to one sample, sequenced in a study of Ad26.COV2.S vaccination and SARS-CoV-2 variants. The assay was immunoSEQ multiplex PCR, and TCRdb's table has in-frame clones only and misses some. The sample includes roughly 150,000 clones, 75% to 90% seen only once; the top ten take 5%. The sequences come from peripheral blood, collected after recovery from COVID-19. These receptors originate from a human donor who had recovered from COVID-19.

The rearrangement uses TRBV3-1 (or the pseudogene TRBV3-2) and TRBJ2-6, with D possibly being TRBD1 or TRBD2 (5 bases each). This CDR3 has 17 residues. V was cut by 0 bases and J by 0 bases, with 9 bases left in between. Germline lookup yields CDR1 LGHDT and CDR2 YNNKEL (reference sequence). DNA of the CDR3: TGTGCCAGCAGCCAAGAGGGACGTAGCTCTGGGGCCAACGTCCTGACTTTC. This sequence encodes CASSQEGRSSGANVLTF.

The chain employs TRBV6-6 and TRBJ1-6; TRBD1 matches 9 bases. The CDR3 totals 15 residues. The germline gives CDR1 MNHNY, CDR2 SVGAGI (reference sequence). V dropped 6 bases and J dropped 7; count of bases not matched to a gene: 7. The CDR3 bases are TGTGCCAGCAGACTCGGGACAGGGAACAATTCACCCCTCCACTTT. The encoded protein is CASRLGTGNNSPLHF.

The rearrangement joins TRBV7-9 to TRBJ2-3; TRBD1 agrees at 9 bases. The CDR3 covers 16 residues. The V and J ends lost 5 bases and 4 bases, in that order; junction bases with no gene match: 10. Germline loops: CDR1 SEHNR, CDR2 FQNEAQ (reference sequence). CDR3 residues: CASSSPGTGFADTQYF. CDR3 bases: TGTGCCAGCAGCAGCCCCGGGACAGGGTTCGCAGATACGCAGTATTTT.

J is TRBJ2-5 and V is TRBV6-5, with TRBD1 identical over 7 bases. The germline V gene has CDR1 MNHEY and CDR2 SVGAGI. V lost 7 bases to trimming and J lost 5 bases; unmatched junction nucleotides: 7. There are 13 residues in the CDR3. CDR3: CASTKGAWETQYF. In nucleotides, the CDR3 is TGTGCCAGCACAAAGGGGGCTTGGGAGACCCAGTACTTC.

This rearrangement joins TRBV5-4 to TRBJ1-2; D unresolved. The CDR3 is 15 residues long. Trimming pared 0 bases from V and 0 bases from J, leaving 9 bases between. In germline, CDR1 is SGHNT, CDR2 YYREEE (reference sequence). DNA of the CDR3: TGTGCCAGCAGCTTGGGTTCGATTTCTAACTATGGCTACACCTTC. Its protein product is CASSLGSISNYGYTF.

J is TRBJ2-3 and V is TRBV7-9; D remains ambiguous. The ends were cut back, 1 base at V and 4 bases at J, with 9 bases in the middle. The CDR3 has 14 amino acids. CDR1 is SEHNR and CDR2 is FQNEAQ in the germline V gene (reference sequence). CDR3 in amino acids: CASSLDVGSDTQYF. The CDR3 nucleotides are TGTGCCAGCAGCTTAGACGTGGGATCAGATACGCAGTATTTT.

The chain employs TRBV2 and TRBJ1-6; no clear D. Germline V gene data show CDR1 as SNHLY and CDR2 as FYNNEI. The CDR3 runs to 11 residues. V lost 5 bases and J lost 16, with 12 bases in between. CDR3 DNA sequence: TGTGCCAGCAGTCGGGGTAACGTTCTCCACTTT. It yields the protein CASSRGNVLHF.

In nucleotides, the CDR3 is TGTGCCAGCAGTACCGGGACAGTCAATGGCTACACCTTC. Its protein product is CASSTGTVNGYTF. The genes are TRBV28 and TRBJ1-2; TRBD1 aligns across 7 bases. Germline V CDR1 and CDR2: MDHEN, SYDVKM. V lost 5 bases, J lost 6 bases, and 6 bases stayed unmatched. The CDR3 is 13 residues long.

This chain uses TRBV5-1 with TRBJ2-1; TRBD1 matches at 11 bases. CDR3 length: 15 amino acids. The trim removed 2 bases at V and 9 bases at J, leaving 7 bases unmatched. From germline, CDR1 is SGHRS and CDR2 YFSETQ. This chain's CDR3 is CASSLGTGGSVEQFF. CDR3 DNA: TGCGCCAGCAGCTTAGGGACAGGGGGGTCGGTTGAGCAGTTCTTC.

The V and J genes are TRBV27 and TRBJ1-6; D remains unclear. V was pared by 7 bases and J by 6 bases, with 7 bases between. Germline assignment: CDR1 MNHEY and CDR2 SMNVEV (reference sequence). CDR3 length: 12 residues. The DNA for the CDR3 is TGTGCCAGCAAAACCACTAATTCACCCCTCCACTTT. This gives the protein CASKTTNSPLHF.

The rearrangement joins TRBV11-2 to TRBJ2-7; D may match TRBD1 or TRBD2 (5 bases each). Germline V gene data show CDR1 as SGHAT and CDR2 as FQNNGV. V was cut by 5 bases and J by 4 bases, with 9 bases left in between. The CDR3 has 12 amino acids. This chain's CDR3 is CASSPEGYEQYF. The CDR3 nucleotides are TGTGCCAGCAGCCCCGAGGGGTACGAGCAGTACTTC.

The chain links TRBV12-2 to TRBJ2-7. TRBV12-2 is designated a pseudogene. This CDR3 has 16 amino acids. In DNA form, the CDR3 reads TGTGCAAGTCGCTGTTCGGTTAGGGGGGAATCCTACGAGCAGTACTTC. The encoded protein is CASRCSVRGESYEQYF.

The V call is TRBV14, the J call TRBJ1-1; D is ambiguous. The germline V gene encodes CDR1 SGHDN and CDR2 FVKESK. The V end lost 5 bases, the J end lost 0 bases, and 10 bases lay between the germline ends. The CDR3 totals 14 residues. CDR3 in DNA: TGTGCCAGCAGCAGTCTTACCCTGAACACTGAAGCTTTCTTT. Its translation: CASSSLTLNTEAFF. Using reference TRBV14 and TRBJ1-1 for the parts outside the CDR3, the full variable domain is EAGVTQFPSHSVIEKGQTVTLRCDPISGHDNLYWYRRVMGKEIKFLLHFVKESKQDESGMPNNRFLAERTGGTYSTLKVQPAELEDSGVYFCASSSLTLNTEAFFGQGTRLTVV.

The CDR3 bases are TGTGCCAGCAGCCCCCATGGGGGGCGTAACTATGGCTACACCTTC. This translates into CASSPHGGRNYGYTF. This chain uses TRBV9 with TRBJ1-2; D is possibly TRBD1 (6 bases). This CDR3 is 15 amino acids long. V dropped 4 bases and J dropped 1 base, with 14 bases sitting between them. Germline-derived CDR1 and CDR2 are SGDLS and YYNGEE.

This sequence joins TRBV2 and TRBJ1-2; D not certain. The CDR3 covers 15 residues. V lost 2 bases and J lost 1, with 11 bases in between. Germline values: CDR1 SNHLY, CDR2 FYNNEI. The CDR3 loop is CASSEQKALNYGYTF. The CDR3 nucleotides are TGTGCCAGCAGTGAACAGAAGGCACTTAACTATGGCTACACCTTC. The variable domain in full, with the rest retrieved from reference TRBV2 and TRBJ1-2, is EPEVTQTPSHQVTQMGQEVILRCVPISNHLYFYWYRQILGQKVEFLVSFYNNEISEKSEIFDDQFSVERPDGSNFTLKIRSTKLEDSAMYFCASSEQKALNYGYTFGSGTRLTVV.

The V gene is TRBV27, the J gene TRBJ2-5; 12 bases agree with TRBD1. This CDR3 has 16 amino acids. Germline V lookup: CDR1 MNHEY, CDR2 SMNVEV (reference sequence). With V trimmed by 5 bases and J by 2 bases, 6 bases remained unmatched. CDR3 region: CASSPGQGADQETQYF. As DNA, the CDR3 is TGTGCCAGCAGTCCGGGACAGGGGGCGGATCAAGAGACCCAGTACTTC.

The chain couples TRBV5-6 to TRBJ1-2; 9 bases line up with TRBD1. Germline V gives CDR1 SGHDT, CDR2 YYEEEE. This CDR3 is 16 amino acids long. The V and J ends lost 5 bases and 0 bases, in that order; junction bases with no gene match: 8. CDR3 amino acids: CASRRDRELANYGYTF. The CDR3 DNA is TGTGCCAGCAGGAGGGACAGGGAGTTAGCTAACTATGGCTACACCTTC.

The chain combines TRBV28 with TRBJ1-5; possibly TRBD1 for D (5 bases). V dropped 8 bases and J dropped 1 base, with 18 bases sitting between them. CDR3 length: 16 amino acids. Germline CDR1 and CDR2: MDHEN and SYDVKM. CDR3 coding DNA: TGTGCCAGCGGCCGGGACGGTGGAGTGAGCAATCAGCCCCAGCATTTT. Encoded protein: CASGRDGGVSNQPQHF.

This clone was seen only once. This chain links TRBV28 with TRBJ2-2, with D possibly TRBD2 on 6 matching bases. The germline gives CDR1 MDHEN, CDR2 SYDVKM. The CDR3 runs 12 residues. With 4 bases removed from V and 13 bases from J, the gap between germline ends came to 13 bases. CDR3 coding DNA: TGTGCCAGCAGTTCCCGGGAGATCAGGCTGTTTTTT. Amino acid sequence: CASSSREIRLFF.

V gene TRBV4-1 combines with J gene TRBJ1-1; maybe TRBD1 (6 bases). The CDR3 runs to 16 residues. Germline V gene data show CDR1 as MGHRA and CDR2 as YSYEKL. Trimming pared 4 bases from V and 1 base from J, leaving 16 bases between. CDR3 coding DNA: TGCGCCAGCAGCCCCACACCAGGACAGTGGAACACTGAAGCTTTCTTT. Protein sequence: CASSPTPGQWNTEAFF.

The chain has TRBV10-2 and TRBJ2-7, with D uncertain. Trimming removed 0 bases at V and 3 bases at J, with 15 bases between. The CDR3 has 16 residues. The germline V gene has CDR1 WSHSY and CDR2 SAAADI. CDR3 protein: CASSESNGAPLYEQYF. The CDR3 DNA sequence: TGCGCCAGCAGTGAGTCGAACGGCGCTCCCCTCTACGAGCAGTACTTC.

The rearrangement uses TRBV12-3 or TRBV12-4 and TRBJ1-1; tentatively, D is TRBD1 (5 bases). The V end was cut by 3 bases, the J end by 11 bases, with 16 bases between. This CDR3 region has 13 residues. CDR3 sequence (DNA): TGTGCCAGCAGTTTGTCGGGGGAGACGCTGGCTTTCTTT. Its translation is CASSLSGETLAFF.

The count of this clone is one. The CDR3 DNA reads as TGTGCCAGCAGCTTAGCAGGGGGTCCCCAGCATTTT. Translated, it gives CASSLAGGPQHF. This chain links TRBV11-2 with TRBJ1-5; TRBD1 matches at 7 bases. Looked up from germline, CDR1 is SGHAT and CDR2 is FQNNGV. V shed 1 base and J 10 bases; nucleotides not matched to a gene: 1. The CDR3 consists of 12 residues.

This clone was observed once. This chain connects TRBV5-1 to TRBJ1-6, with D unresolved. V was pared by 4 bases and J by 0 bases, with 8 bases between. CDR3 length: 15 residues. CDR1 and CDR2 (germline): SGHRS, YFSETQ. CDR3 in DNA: TGCGCCAGCAGCGGAGGGAGCTCCTATAATTCACCCCTCCACTTT. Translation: CASSGGSSYNSPLHF.

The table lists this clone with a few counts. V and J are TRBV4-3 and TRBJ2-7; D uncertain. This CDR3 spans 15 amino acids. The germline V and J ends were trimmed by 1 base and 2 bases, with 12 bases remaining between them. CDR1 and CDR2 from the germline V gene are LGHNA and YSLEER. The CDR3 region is CASSQGQNDAYEQYF. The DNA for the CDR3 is TGCGCCAGCAGCCAAGGGCAGAATGACGCCTACGAGCAGTACTTC.

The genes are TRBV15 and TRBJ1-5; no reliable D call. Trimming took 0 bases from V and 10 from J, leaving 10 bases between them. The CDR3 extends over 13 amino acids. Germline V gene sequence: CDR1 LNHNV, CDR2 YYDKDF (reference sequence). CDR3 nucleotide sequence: TGTGCCACCAGCAGAGAAAAGGTTTTTCCCCAGCATTTT. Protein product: CATSREKVFPQHF.

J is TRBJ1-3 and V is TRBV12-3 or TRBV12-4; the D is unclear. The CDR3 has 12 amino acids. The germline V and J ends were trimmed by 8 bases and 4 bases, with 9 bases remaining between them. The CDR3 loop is CASDQSGNTIYF. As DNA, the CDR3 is TGTGCCAGCGACCAGTCCGGAAACACCATATATTTT.